This T cell receptor (beta chain) comes out of a study of T cells in localized non-small cell lung cancer. The data were produced by immunoSEQ multiplex PCR, yet TCRdb's version contains in-frame clones alone and is incomplete. The profile covers fewer than 2,000 clones, with 34% appearing a single time and more than 10% taken by the ten largest. By share, this clone counts as medium-sized. Its antigen is not known. Study outcomes and limitations: Heterogeneity remains possible, as sequencing covered one tumor region only. Appearing in adjacent lung were a median roughly 60 of the top 100 tumor clones. T cell clonality was highest in uninvolved adjacent lung, above tumor.

Germline CDR1 is MNHGY and CDR2 is SAAAGT. With V trimmed by 4 bases and J by 10 bases, 8 bases remained unmatched. CDR3 length: 14 residues. This specimen consisted of lung tumor tissue, obtained before any cancer treatment. The sequence derives from a male donor aged 60 or over with stage III squamous cell lung carcinoma. The chain carries TRBV6-8 and TRBJ2-1; 9 bases match TRBD2. The CDR3 DNA sequence: TGTGCCAGCAGTTTTAGCGGGGGACGCCTCGAGCAGTTCTTC. It specifies CASSFSGGRLEQFF.